Below, one T cell receptor (beta chain) is given with its context. The data originate from a study of control samples from healthy donors and cancer patients. The CDR3 sequence is 16 residues long. Germline V lookup: CDR1 SGHTS, CDR2 YDEGEE. Trimming removed 3 bases at V and 10 bases at J, with 23 bases between. Method: immunoSEQ multiplex PCR; TCRdb's copy keeps in-frame clones and lacks some. This table holds more than 65,000 clones, 83% found once. Sequenced: blood. The chain carries TRBV5-8 and TRBJ2-1; tentative D call: TRBD1 (5 bases). This sequence was found in a man in his fifties or sixties in good health. The DNA for the CDR3 is TGTGCCAGCAGCTCTCAACTTGGGGCCGGAAGCACAGAGCAGTTCTTC. This codes for CASSSQLGAGSTEQFF.